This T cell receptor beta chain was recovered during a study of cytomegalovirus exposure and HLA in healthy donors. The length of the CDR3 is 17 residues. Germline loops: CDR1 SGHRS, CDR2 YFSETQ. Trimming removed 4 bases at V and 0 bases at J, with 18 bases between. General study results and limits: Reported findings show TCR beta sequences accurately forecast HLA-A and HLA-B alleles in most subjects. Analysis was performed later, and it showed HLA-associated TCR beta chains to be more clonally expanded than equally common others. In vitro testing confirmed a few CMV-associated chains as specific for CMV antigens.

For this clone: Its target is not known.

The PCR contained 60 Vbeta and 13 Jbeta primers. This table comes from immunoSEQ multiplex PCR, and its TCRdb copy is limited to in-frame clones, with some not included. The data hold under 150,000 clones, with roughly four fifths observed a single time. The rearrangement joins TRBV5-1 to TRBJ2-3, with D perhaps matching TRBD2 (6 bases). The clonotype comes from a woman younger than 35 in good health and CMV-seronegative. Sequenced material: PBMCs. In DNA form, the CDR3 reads TGCGCCAGCAGCCTATTTTCGGGACTTCCGAGCACAGATACGCAGTATTTT. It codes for CASSLFSGLPSTDTQYF.